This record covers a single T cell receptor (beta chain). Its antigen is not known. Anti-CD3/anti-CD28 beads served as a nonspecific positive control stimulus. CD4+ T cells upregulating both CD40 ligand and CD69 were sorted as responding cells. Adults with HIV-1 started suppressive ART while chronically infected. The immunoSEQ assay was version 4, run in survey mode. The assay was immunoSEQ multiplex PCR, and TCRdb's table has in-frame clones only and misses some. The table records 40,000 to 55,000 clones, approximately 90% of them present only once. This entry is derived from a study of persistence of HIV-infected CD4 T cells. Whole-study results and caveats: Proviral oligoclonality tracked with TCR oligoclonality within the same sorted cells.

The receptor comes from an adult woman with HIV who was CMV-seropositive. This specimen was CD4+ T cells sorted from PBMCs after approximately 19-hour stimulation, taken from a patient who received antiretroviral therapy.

The CDR3 is CASSLSGTSTHEQYF. DNA for the CDR3: TGTGCCAGCAGTTTATCCGGGACTAGCACCCACGAGCAGTACTTC. V gene TRBV27 combines with J gene TRBJ2-7; 9 positions agree with TRBD2. This CDR3 contains 15 residues. Losses at the gene ends were 0 bases for V and 5 bases for J; bases not matched to a gene: 5. Germline V gives CDR1 MNHEY, CDR2 SMNVEV (reference sequence).